These T cell receptor beta chains were read from a single sample in a study of blood T cells in healthy people across ages. TCRdb called the 5' RACE reads again in MiXCR, with one record for every CDR3 protein. Of around 1,900,000 distinct CDR3 sequences in the sample, 30% to 40% were seen once. The sample was blood. The receptor set was obtained from a human donor in good health. CDR3s include the opening cysteine and the closing phenylalanine or tryptophan. The D gene is left open where the match is weak. The size field is filled for only some rows; it gives once, few, many or a size class.

D gene,V gene,clone size,J gene,CDR3 DNA,CDR3 protein
TRBD1,TRBV7-6,few,TRBJ2-7,TGTGCCGGCGGCCAGGGGGTTTCGGGCGAGCAGTACTTC,CAGGQGVSGEQYF
-,TRBV4-3,-,TRBJ2-7,TGCGCCAGCAGCCTAGATTACTCAGGGGCCCCCTACGAGCAGTACTTC,CASSLDYSGAPYEQYF
TRBD2,TRBV9,few,TRBJ2-7,TGTGCCAGCAGCGTAGAGGCCAGGGGTCTAGGCGGGGGGACCTACGAGCAGTACTTC,CASSVEARGLGGGTYEQYF
TRBD2,TRBV6-6,-,TRBJ2-3,TGTGCCAGCAGTTTAGGACTAGCGGGGGACCCAGATACGCAGTATTTT,CASSLGLAGDPDTQYF
-,TRBV3-1,-,TRBJ2-7,TGTGCCAGCAGCCATTTGGGGCGTCTACTCTACGAGCAGTACTTC,CASSHLGRLLYEQYF
TRBD1,TRBV10-3,-,TRBJ1-2,TGTGCCACCCGAGATGGACAGGGAATCAATGGCTACACCTTC,CATRDGQGINGYTF
-,TRBV10-3,few,TRBJ1-6,TGTGCCACGGCCGGTACGGGGGATTCTTCACCCCTCCACTTT,CATAGTGDSSPLHF
-,TRBV29-1,-,TRBJ1-4,TGCAGCGCAACCGACACCTCTAATGAAAAACTGTTTTTT,CSATDTSNEKLFF
TRBD2,TRBV7-2,-,TRBJ2-3,TGTGCCAGCAGCACCCACGGGACTAGCACAGATACGCAGGATTTT,CASSTHGTSTDTQDF
-,TRBV30,few,TRBJ2-6,TGTGCCTGGGGCCAGCTTGACTCTGGGGCCAGCGTCCTGACTTTC,CAWGQLDSGASVLTF
-,TRBV11-3,-,TRBJ2-7,TGTGCCAGCAGCACCTACTGGGACTGGGGAGTCGAGCAGTACTTC,CASSTYWDWGVEQYF
TRBD2,TRBV7-8,few,TRBJ2-3,TGTGCCAGCAGCTTAGGCCTAGCGGGGGGCAAGGATACGCAGTATTTT,CASSLGLAGGKDTQYF
-,TRBV29-1,-,TRBJ1-2,TGCAGCGTTGTCGATAGGGCAGAACGTTATGGCTACACCTTC,CSVVDRAERYGYTF
TRBD1,TRBV19,-,TRBJ1-2,TGTGCCAGTAGTCCGACAGGGATCCTCTATGGCTACACCTTC,CASSPTGILYGYTF